This TCR beta chain was profiled in a study of T cells in Graves' hyperthyroidism and ophthalmopathy. Study observations and caveats: Appearing also in blood were most of the thyroid clonotypes expanded above 0.001.

Note on this clonotype: Its antigen is not known.

The V and J ends lost 4 bases and 5 bases respectively, with 17 bases between them. The CDR3 totals 15 residues. Germline values: CDR1 MNHGY, CDR2 SVAAGI. Amplification yielded TCR beta CDR3 regions, with RNA transcripts as the source. HTBI primers were employed in a first-round RT-PCR of the TCR CDR3. Using its own MiXCR run on the multiplex PCR reads, TCRdb lists one record per CDR3 protein. This table has hundreds of thousands of distinct CDR3 sequences, 15% to 19% appearing once. Thyroid ultrasound and orbital computed tomography, with clinical symptoms and serum thyroxine and TRAb, informed diagnoses. Using 10 ml of fresh peripheral blood, PBMCs were prepared.

The sequence was collected from a woman between 18 and 30 years old with Graves' hyperthyroidism that later progressed to Graves' ophthalmopathy. The chain combines TRBV6-9 with TRBJ2-5, with a possible D match to TRBD1 (6 bases). The sequencing input was blood. The CDR3 DNA reads as TGTGCCAGCAGTTTCCAGACAGGCGAGCAGGAGACCCAGTACTTC. Translation: CASSFQTGEQETQYF.